This T cell receptor beta chain is drawn from a study of T cell responses to AZD1222 COVID-19 vaccine. Combined were second doses at about 4 or about 12 weeks. The table came from immunoSEQ multiplex PCR; TCRdb's copy has only in-frame clones and leaves some out. Among about 140,000 clones listed, around 89% were seen once. Overall study results and limits: Sampled repertoires all dated from after the peak T cell response. Clonal diversity was possibly underestimated; the donors were predominantly white British and more often female. Increases in Spike-specific TCR breadth and depth were seen after two AZD1222 doses.

Per germline, CDR1 LGHNA and CDR2 YNFKEQ. This CDR3 contains 14 residues. V was clipped by 1 base and J by 4 bases, with 7 bases between them. Worth noting for this clone: The antigen is unknown.

This receptor was taken from an adult who received the AZD1222 COVID-19 vaccine. V gene TRBV4-2 combines with J gene TRBJ1-4, with D perhaps matching TRBD1 (6 bases). This specimen consisted of peripheral blood, obtained 28 days after the second AZD1222 dose. The CDR3 DNA reads TGTGCCAGCAGCCAAGGACAGGATAATGAAAAACTGTTTTTT. Amino acid sequence: CASSQGQDNEKLFF.